What follows are 14 T cell receptor beta chains derived from one specimen sequenced in a study of blood T cell repertoires in COVID-19 (dated by TCRdb to 2019 to 2021). The method behind the library was the immunoSEQ multiplex PCR assay. The immuneACCESS repertoire file appears here via TCRdb, limited to in-frame rearrangements. These files lack a portion of the clones; in checked studies, under half of the deficit traces to unresolved V genes, and the cause of the others is not known. For this sample there are about 280,000 clones; around nine tenths appear just once. The top ten clones comprise 6% to 7% of the sample. The sequenced sample was PBMCs or T cells enriched from blood (not recorded which). The receptor source for this set is a woman aged 40 to 50 who had recovered from COVID-19.

A few counts support this clone. The genes are TRBV5-1 and TRBJ2-7; TRBD1 matches at 8 bases. The CDR3 extends over 16 amino acids. After removal of 4 bases from V and 2 bases from J, the junction contained 11 bases not matched to a gene. Germline V gene data show CDR1 as SGHRS and CDR2 as YFSETQ. CDR3 loop: CASSKQTGAVAYEQYF. The CDR3 DNA reads TGCGCCAGCAGCAAACAGACAGGGGCAGTAGCCTACGAGCAGTACTTC.

This chain uses TRBV10-1 with TRBJ2-7; 7 nucleotides agree with TRBD2. CDR3 size: 13 residues. Germline CDR1 and CDR2: WNHNN and SYGVQD (reference sequence). With V trimmed by 6 bases and J by 8 bases, 10 bases remained unmatched. This CDR3 reads CASSPGASGQQYF. CDR3 bases: TGCGCCAGCAGCCCCGGGGCTAGCGGCCAGCAGTACTTC.

The V and J genes are TRBV7-2 and TRBJ1-4; weak D call: TRBD1 (5 bases). CDR3 length: 15 amino acids. V lost 1 base and J 6 bases, leaving 12 bases between the germline ends. CDR1 SGHTA and CDR2 FQGNSA come from the germline V gene. In nucleotides, the CDR3 is TGTGCCAGCAGCTTAGGGAGCAGGGTGGATGAAAAACTGTTTTTT. Amino acids: CASSLGSRVDEKLFF. The full variable domain, its missing parts supplied by reference TRBV7-2 and TRBJ1-4, is GAGVSQSPSNKVTEKGKDVELRCDPISGHTALYWYRQSLGQGLEFLIYFQGNSAPDKSGLPSDRFSAERTGGSVSTLTIQRTQQEDSAVYLCASSLGSRVDEKLFFGSGTQLSVL.

This chain links TRBV30 with TRBJ2-5, with unresolved D. Per the germline V gene, CDR1 is GTSNPN and CDR2 is SVGIG (reference sequence). The germline V and J ends were trimmed by 0 bases and 2 bases, with 4 bases remaining between them. The CDR3 consists of 12 residues. This CDR3 is CAWSVPQETQYF. CDR3 DNA: TGTGCCTGGAGTGTTCCTCAAGAGACCCAGTACTTC.

The chain is built from TRBV5-1 and TRBJ2-7, with 9 positions matching TRBD1. The germline V gene encodes CDR1 SGHRS and CDR2 YFSETQ. The CDR3 sequence is 15 residues long. The V gene end was trimmed by 0 bases and the J gene end by 9 bases; junction bases not matched to a gene: 10. CDR3 sequence (DNA): TGCGCCAGCAGCTTGGTACAGGGGGCCATGGAGGGGCAGTACTTC. As protein: CASSLVQGAMEGQYF.

J is TRBJ2-7 and V is TRBV7-2; D perhaps matches TRBD2 (6 bases). The CDR3 length is 13 residues. Per germline, CDR1 SGHTA and CDR2 FQGNSA. V was cut by 3 bases and J by 2 bases, with 8 bases left in between. CDR3 nucleotide sequence: TGTGCCAGCAGCTTGGCGGGGACCTACGAGCAGTACTTC. This sequence encodes CASSLAGTYEQYF. The full variable domain, in which reference TRBV7-2 and TRBJ2-7 provide the parts outside the CDR3, is GAGVSQSPSNKVTEKGKDVELRCDPISGHTALYWYRQSLGQGLEFLIYFQGNSAPDKSGLPSDRFSAERTGGSVSTLTIQRTQQEDSAVYLCASSLAGTYEQYFGPGTRLTVT.

The rearrangement links TRBV27 to TRBJ2-2; unclear D gene. Per germline, CDR1 MNHEY and CDR2 SMNVEV (reference sequence). V lost 4 bases and J 5 bases, leaving 11 bases between the germline ends. The CDR3 extends over 14 amino acids. The chain's CDR3 is CASSSVVLTGELFF. The CDR3 nucleotides are TGTGCCAGCAGTTCCGTCGTACTAACCGGGGAGCTGTTTTTT.

The rearrangement links TRBV19 to TRBJ2-3, with 7 bases identical to TRBD1. Germline loops: CDR1 LNHDA, CDR2 SQIVND (reference sequence). The CDR3 has 13 amino acids. Germline trimming cut 10 bases from V and 5 bases from J; bases unmatched to any gene: 9. The CDR3 DNA sequence: TGTGCCACCACGGGACAGACGGGAGATACGCAGTATTTT. Amino acids: CATTGQTGDTQYF.

The chain carries TRBV18 and TRBJ2-7, with D unresolved. V dropped 1 base and J dropped 2 bases, with 9 bases sitting between them. The CDR3 loop spans 14 amino acids. The germline gives CDR1 KGHSH, CDR2 LQKENI. In nucleotides, the CDR3 is TGTGCCAGCTCACCACGAAGCCGGGCCTACGAGCAGTACTTC. Residues: CASSPRSRAYEQYF.

The chain couples TRBV7-2 to TRBJ2-1, with TRBD2 matching 9 bases. Germline CDR1 reads SGHTA; CDR2 reads FQGNSA. V trimming: 7 bases; J trimming: 6 bases; junction bases outside the gene matches: 10. This CDR3 contains 15 residues. The chain's CDR3 is CASTSSGTSLNEQFF. For the CDR3, the DNA is TGTGCCAGCACCTCGTCCGGGACTAGCCTCAATGAGCAGTTCTTC.

This rearrangement joins TRBV9 to TRBJ2-3; D perhaps matches TRBD2 (5 bases). From germline, CDR1 is SGDLS and CDR2 YYNGEE. Trimming shortened V by 0 bases and J by 4 bases, and 9 bases separated the two germline ends. The CDR3 totals 14 residues. The chain's CDR3 is CASSVGGSPDTQYF. Here the CDR3 DNA reads TGTGCCAGCAGCGTAGGAGGGAGCCCAGATACGCAGTATTTT.

The chain links TRBV11-2 to TRBJ2-1; D unresolved. Germline V gene data show CDR1 as SGHAT and CDR2 as FQNNGV. V lost 8 bases, J lost 0 bases, and 11 bases lay in between. CDR3 length: 14 amino acids. For the CDR3, the DNA is TGTGCCAGCCACGGGTGGAGCTCCTACAATGAGCAGTTCTTC. Residues: CASHGWSSYNEQFF.

The CDR3 loop is CASSQNYEQYF. CDR3 DNA: TGTGCCAGCAGTCAGAACTACGAGCAGTACTTC. The V call is TRBV6-2 or TRBV6-3, the J call TRBJ2-7, with no clear D. Deletions cut 5 bases from V and 3 bases from J, with 5 bases between. CDR3 length: 11 residues. Germline CDR1 MNHEY, CDR2 SVGEGT.

This clone was seen just once. This rearrangement joins TRBV4-2 to TRBJ2-2, with 10 bases matching TRBD2. The V gene's germline CDR1 is LGHNA and CDR2 YNFKEQ. V trimming: 4 bases; J trimming: 6 bases; junction bases outside the gene matches: 5. This CDR3 has 15 amino acids. This CDR3 is CASSPGLARSGELFF. In nucleotides, the CDR3 is TGTGCCAGCAGCCCGGGACTAGCGCGCTCCGGGGAGCTGTTTTTT.